The 19 T cell receptor beta chains in this list originate from one sample, sequenced in a study of multiple sclerosis patients with progressive multifocal leukoencephalopathy. Time point in this sample: before natalizumab initiation. Assay used: immunoSEQ multiplex PCR; TCRdb lists only in-frame clones, some missing. The table has 31,000 or so clones, approximately 90% seen once. The sequencing sample was made of PBMCs. The receptors come from a human donor with multiple sclerosis.

J is TRBJ1-5 and V is TRBV15, with D hard to call. V dropped 1 base and J dropped 3 bases, with 4 bases sitting between them. The length of the CDR3 is 13 residues. Germline CDR1 reads LNHNV; CDR2 reads YYDKDF (reference sequence). The CDR3 region has the DNA TGTGCCACCAGCAGAGCACCCAATCAGCCCCAGCATTTT. This translates into CATSRAPNQPQHF. Full variable domain (outside the CDR3, taken from reference TRBV15 and TRBJ1-5): DAMVIQNPRYQVTQFGKPVTLSCSQTLNHNVMYWYQQKSSQAPKLLFHYYDKDFNNEADTPDNFQSRRPNTSFCFLDIRSPGLGDTAMYLCATSRAPNQPQHFGDGTRLSIL.

V gene TRBV30 combines with J gene TRBJ1-5, with D perhaps TRBD1 (5 bases). The V gene lost 0 bases and the J gene lost 2 bases, with 8 bases spanning the gap. Germline CDR1 GTSNPN, CDR2 SVGIG (reference sequence). The CDR3 runs to 14 residues. Here the CDR3 reads CAWSVRGGNQPQHF. CDR3 nucleotide sequence: TGTGCCTGGAGTGTCCGGGGGGGCAATCAGCCCCAGCATTTT.

This chain connects TRBV10-3 to TRBJ2-2; D tentatively reads TRBD1 or TRBD2 (6 bases each). CDR3 size: 14 residues. Between the trimmed V and J ends, which lost 3 bases and 4 bases, there was a span of 9 bases. Germline V gene lookup returns CDR1 ENHRY and CDR2 SYGVKD. Written as DNA, the CDR3 is TGTGCCATCAGTGAAGAGGGGGGCACCGGGGAGCTGTTTTTT. Its translation: CAISEEGGTGELFF.

Worth noting for this clone: One end of the junction does not line up with germline, which may come from a read error. The chain recombines TRBV29-1 with TRBJ2-2; a possible D gene is TRBD1 (6 bases). The germline CDR1 and CDR2 sequences are SQVTM and ANQGSEA. The CDR3 is made up of 18 amino acids. This CDR3 is CSVELSIFPVPGHRGAVF. The CDR3 nucleotides are TGCAGCGTTGAACTTTCTATCTTTCCGGTCCCGGGACACCGGGGAGCTGTTTTT.

The chain employs TRBV11-2 and TRBJ1-2; D possibly corresponds to TRBD1 (5 bases). Germline CDR1 reads SGHAT; CDR2 reads FQNNGV. The germline V and J ends were trimmed by 1 base and 6 bases, with 15 bases remaining between them. This CDR3 spans 15 amino acids. CDR3 region: CASSLALSGTDGYTF. The CDR3 region has the DNA TGTGCCAGCAGCTTAGCCCTTTCGGGGACTGATGGCTACACCTTC.

The V gene is TRBV28, the J gene TRBJ1-1, with D perhaps TRBD1 (5 bases). Germline V gives CDR1 MDHEN, CDR2 SYDVKM. V was clipped by 4 bases and J by 4 bases, with 19 bases between them. The CDR3 runs 16 residues. DNA for the CDR3: TGTGCCAGCAGTTCGAGGGGCTGGTTCCCTGGCACTGAAGCTTTCTTT. Its protein is CASSSRGWFPGTEAFF. The full variable domain, rest sourced from reference TRBV28 and TRBJ1-1, is DVKVTQSSRYLVKRTGEKVFLECVQDMDHENMFWYRQDPGLGLRLIYFSYDVKMKEKGDIPEGYSVSREKKERFSLILESASTNQTSMYLCASSSRGWFPGTEAFFGQGTRLTVV.

V is TRBV6-5 and J is TRBJ2-7; TRBD1 matches at 9 bases. This CDR3 has 14 amino acids. J lost 6 bases, V lost 6 bases, and 9 bases had no gene match. Germline-derived CDR1 and CDR2 are MNHEY and SVGAGI. The CDR3 DNA reads as TGTGCCAGCAGGCTACGGGACAGGGATCCCGAGCAGTACTTC. Translating gives CASRLRDRDPEQYF.

This clone was counted between two and nine times. The rearrangement links TRBV14 to TRBJ2-1; 8 bases map to TRBD2. The germline gives CDR1 SGHDN, CDR2 FVKESK. Trimming took 3 bases from V and 0 from J; bases not matched to a gene: 10. The CDR3 sequence is 18 residues long. CDR3 DNA sequence: TGTGCCAGCAGCCACCTCGAACTAGCGGACCACTCCTACAATGAGCAGTTCTTC. Its protein is CASSHLELADHSYNEQFF.

This chain uses TRBV27 with TRBJ2-2, with no clear D. Germline V gene sequence: CDR1 MNHEY, CDR2 SMNVEV (reference sequence). V was shortened by 2 bases and J by 4 bases, with 17 bases between the two germline ends. CDR3 length equals 17 residues. The CDR3 is CASSLGVRTRFTGELFF. The CDR3, as DNA: TGTGCCAGCAGTTTAGGGGTTAGGACCAGATTCACCGGGGAGCTGTTTTTT.

The chain carries TRBV9 and TRBJ1-4; TRBD1 matches 7 bases. V trimming: 3 bases; J trimming: 5 bases; junction bases outside the gene matches: 10. The CDR3 runs 16 residues. The germline V gene encodes CDR1 SGDLS and CDR2 YYNGEE. In DNA form, the CDR3 reads TGTGCCAGCAGCGGGACAGGCCCGGTCGCAAATGAAAAACTGTTTTTT. Amino acid sequence: CASSGTGPVANEKLFF.

This chain connects TRBV30 to TRBJ2-7; tentative D call: TRBD1 (6 bases). The V end lost 5 bases, the J end lost 1 base, and 15 bases lay between the germline ends. This CDR3 region has 14 residues. CDR1 and CDR2 (germline): GTSNPN, SVGIG (reference sequence). The CDR3 protein is CAWLSGHMSYEQYF. The CDR3 nucleotides read TGTGCCTGGTTGTCGGGACACATGTCCTACGAGCAGTACTTC.

J is TRBJ2-5 and V is TRBV29-1; maybe TRBD1 (6 bases). The CDR3 consists of 12 residues. Germline V gene lookup returns CDR1 SQVTM and CDR2 ANQGSEA. V was shortened by 7 bases and J by 7 bases, with 16 bases between the two germline ends. In DNA, the CDR3 is TGCAGCGGCCGCAGGGGATCGGGGACCCAGTACTTC. Residues: CSGRRGSGTQYF.

V is TRBV14 and J is TRBJ1-6; D is ambiguous. V shed 1 base and J shed 7 bases, with 5 bases lying between them. Germline assignment: CDR1 SGHDN and CDR2 FVKESK. CDR3 length: 13 residues. CDR3 sequence (DNA): TGTGCCAGCAGCCAAGGGCAGAATTCACCCCTCCACTTT. It is translated as CASSQGQNSPLHF.

The chain uses TRBV6-4 and TRBJ2-1, with 7 bases lining up with TRBD1. The V gene's germline CDR1 is MRHNA and CDR2 SNTAGT. V lost 3 bases, J lost 2 bases, and 4 bases stayed unmatched. The CDR3 runs to 15 residues. CDR3 protein: CASSDSGQAYNEQFF. In nucleotides, the CDR3 is TGTGCCAGCAGTGATAGTGGACAGGCCTACAATGAGCAGTTCTTC.

This clone turned up a few times. The rearrangement links TRBV5-1 to TRBJ1-3; tentatively, D is TRBD1 (5 bases). The CDR3 consists of 17 residues. V lost 4 bases and J lost 2, with 19 bases in between. Germline-derived CDR1 and CDR2 are SGHRS and YFSETQ. The CDR3 DNA sequence: TGCGCCAGCAGCGTCGGTTCTCAGGGATCGACTGGAAACACCATATATTTT. Amino acid sequence: CASSVGSQGSTGNTIYF.

The V gene is TRBV6-5, the J gene TRBJ1-4, with D tentatively TRBD1 (5 bases). V was shortened by 1 base and J by 7 bases, with 16 bases between the two germline ends. Germline CDR1 and CDR2: MNHEY and SVGAGI. CDR3 length equals 16 residues. In nucleotides, the CDR3 is TGTGCCAGCAGTTACTACAGGCCTGATACGGGTGAAAAACTGTTTTTT. Encoded protein: CASSYYRPDTGEKLFF.

J is TRBJ2-5 and V is TRBV4-3; 11 positions match TRBD2. The J call may be in error: the DNA end matches TRBJ2-7 better. The CDR3 is 14 residues long. The germline V gene encodes CDR1 LGHNA and CDR2 YSLEER. CDR3 nucleotides: TGCGCCAGCAGCCAAACTAGCGGGAGTGGCGAGCAGTACTTC. Translating gives CASSQTSGSGEQYF.

This clone has only one observation. The J gene is TRBJ2-5, the V gene TRBV7-6, with TRBD1 identical over 8 bases. The CDR3 spans 15 residues. CDR1 and CDR2 from the germline V gene are SGHVS and FNYEAQ. V shed 3 bases and J 3 bases; nucleotides not matched to a gene: 6. CDR3 nucleotide sequence: TGTGCCAGCAGCTTGCGGGACAGGTTGAAAGAGACCCAGTACTTC. This sequence encodes CASSLRDRLKETQYF. The full variable domain, completed using reference TRBV7-6 and TRBJ2-5, is GAGVSQSPRYKVTKRGQDVALRCDPISGHVSLYWYRQALGQGPEFLTYFNYEAQQDKSGLPNDRFSAERPEGSISTLTIQRTEQRDSAMYRCASSLRDRLKETQYFGPGTRLLVL.

V gene TRBV28 combines with J gene TRBJ1-1, with TRBD1 identical over 7 bases. Per the germline V gene, CDR1 is MDHEN and CDR2 is SYDVKM. CDR3 length: 18 amino acids. Trimming at V came to 2 bases and at J to 3 bases, leaving 15 bases not matched to a gene. The CDR3 protein is CASSLAGTARRSYTEAFF. The CDR3 bases are TGTGCCAGCAGTTTAGCGGGGACAGCAAGAAGGAGCTACACTGAAGCTTTCTTT.